This T cell receptor (beta chain) was identified during a study of preoperative IRX-2 immunotherapy in early breast cancer. Indicated treatment: preoperative locoregional IRX-2 cytokine immunotherapy. Preoperative locoregional IRX-2 cytokine immunotherapy was tested in the phase Ib source study. TCRdb keeps only in-frame clones here, not all; method: immunoSEQ multiplex PCR. The repertoire holds some 29,000 clones, with 90% as singletons. The germline V and J ends were trimmed by 7 bases and 3 bases, with 14 bases remaining between them. CDR3 size: 14 residues. Germline loops: CDR1 ENHRY, CDR2 SYGVKD.

This sample was obtained from a patient treated with IRX-2 immunotherapy. The origin of this receptor is a human donor with breast cancer. This chain links TRBV10-3 with TRBJ2-3; D may be TRBD1 (5 bases). CDR3 bases: TGTGCCATCAATTCAGGGCATAAGACAGATACGCAGTATTTT. Its protein is CAINSGHKTDTQYF.